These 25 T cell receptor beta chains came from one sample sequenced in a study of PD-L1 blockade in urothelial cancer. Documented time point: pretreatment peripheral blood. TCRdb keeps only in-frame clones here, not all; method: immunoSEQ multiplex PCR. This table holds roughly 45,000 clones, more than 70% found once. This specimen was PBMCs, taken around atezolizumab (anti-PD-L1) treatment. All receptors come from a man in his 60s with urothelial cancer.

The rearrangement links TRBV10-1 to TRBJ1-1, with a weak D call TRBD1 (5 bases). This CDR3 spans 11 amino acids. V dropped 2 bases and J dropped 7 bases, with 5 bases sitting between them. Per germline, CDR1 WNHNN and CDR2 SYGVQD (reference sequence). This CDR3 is CASSEDSEAFF. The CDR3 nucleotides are TGCGCCAGCAGTGAGGACAGTGAAGCTTTCTTT.

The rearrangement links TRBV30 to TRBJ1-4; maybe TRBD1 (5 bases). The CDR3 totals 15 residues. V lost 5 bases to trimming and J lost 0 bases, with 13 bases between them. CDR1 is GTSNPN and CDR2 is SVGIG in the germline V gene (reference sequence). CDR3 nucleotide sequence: TGTGCCTGGGGGGAAGGGGCCTCAACTAATGAAAAACTGTTTTTT. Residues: CAWGEGASTNEKLFF.

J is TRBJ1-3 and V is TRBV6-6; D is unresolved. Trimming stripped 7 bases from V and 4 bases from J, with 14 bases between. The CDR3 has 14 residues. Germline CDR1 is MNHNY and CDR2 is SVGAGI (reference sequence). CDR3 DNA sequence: TGTGCCAGCACTCCGGAGGTCTCGGGAAACACCATATATTTT. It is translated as CASTPEVSGNTIYF.

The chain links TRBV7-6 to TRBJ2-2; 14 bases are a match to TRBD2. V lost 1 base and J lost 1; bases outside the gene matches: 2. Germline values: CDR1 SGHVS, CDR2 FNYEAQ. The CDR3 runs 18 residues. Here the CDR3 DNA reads TGTGCCAGCAGCTTAGGGACTAGCGGGGGGAAGAACACCGGGGAGCTGTTTTTT. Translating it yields CASSLGTSGGKNTGELFF.

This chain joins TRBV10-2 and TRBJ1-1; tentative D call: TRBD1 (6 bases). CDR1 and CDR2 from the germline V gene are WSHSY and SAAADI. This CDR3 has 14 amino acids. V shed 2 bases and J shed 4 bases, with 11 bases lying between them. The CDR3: CASSELQGSTEAFF. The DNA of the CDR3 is TGCGCCAGCAGTGAGCTACAGGGAAGCACTGAAGCTTTCTTT.

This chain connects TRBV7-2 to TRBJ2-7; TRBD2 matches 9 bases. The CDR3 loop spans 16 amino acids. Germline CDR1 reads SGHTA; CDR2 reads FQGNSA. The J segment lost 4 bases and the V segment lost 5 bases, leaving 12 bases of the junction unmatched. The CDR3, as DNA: TGTGCCAGCAGCGGAAGGCGGCCTAGCGGGATTTACGAGCAGTACTTC. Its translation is CASSGRRPSGIYEQYF.

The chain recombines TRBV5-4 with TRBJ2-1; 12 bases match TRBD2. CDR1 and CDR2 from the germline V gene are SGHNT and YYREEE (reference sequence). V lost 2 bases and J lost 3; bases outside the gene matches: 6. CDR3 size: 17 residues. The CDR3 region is CASSFTGLAGYYNEQFF. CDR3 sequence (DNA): TGTGCCAGCAGCTTTACCGGACTAGCGGGGTACTACAATGAGCAGTTCTTC.

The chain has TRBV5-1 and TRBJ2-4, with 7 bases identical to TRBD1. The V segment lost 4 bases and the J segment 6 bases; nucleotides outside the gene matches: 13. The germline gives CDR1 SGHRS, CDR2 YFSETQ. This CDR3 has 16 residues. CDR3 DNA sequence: TGCGCCAGCAGCAAAGGGGACAGACCATTTGGAAACATTCAGTACTTC. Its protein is CASSKGDRPFGNIQYF.

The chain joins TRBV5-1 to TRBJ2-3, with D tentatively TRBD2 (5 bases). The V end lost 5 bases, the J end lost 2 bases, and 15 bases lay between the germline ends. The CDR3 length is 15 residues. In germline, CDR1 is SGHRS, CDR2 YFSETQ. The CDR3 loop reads CASRPGLQTTDTQYF. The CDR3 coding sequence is TGCGCCAGCAGACCCGGACTCCAAACCACAGATACGCAGTATTTT.

The CDR3, as DNA: TGTGCCATCAGTGATTCCAAGCCCTCTGGGGCCAACGTCCTGACTTTC. Its translation: CAISDSKPSGANVLTF. The rearrangement joins TRBV10-3 to TRBJ2-6; the D is unclear. The CDR3 sequence is 16 residues long. V lost 3 bases and J lost 0, with 9 bases in between. Germline lookup yields CDR1 ENHRY and CDR2 SYGVKD.

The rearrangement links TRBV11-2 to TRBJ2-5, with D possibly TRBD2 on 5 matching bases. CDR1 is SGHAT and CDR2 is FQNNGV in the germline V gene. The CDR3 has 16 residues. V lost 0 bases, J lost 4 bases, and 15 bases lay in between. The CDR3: CASSLDSAVMRETQYF. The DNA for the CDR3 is TGTGCCAGCAGCTTAGATTCAGCGGTCATGCGAGAGACCCAGTACTTC.

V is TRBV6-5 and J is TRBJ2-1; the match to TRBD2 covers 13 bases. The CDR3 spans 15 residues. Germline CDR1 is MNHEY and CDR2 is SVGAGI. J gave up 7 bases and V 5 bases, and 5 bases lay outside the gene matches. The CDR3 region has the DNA TGTGCCAGCAGTATACTAGCGGGGGGGCAAAATGAGCAGTTCTTC. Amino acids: CASSILAGGQNEQFF.

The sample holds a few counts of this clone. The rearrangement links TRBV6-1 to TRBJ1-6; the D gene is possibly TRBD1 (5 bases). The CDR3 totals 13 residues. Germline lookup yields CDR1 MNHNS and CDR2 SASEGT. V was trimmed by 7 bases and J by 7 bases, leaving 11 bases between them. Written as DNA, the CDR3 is TGTGCCAGCACAGGGAAGCCAAATTCACCCCTCCACTTT. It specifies CASTGKPNSPLHF.

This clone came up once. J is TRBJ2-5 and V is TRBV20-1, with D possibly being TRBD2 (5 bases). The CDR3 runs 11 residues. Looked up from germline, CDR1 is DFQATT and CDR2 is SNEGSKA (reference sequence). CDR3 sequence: CTAGFQETQYF. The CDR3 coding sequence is TGCACGGCGGGTTTCCAAGAGACCCAGTACTTC.

The CDR3 protein is CASSPLKGVLTKNIQYF. CDR3 bases: TGTGCCAGTAGTCCATTAAAAGGGGTTCTAACCAAAAACATTCAGTACTTC. The V call is TRBV19, the J call TRBJ2-4; maybe TRBD1 (5 bases). V lost 5 bases, J lost 2 bases, and 19 bases lay in between. The CDR3 runs to 17 residues. CDR1 is LNHDA, CDR2 SQIVND, per germline (reference sequence). The full variable domain, completed using reference TRBV19 and TRBJ2-4, is DGGITQSPKYLFRKEGQNVTLSCEQNLNHDAMYWYRQDPGQGLRLIYYSQIVNDFQKGDIAEGYSVSREKKESFPLTVTSAQKNPTAFYLCASSPLKGVLTKNIQYFGAGTRLSVL.

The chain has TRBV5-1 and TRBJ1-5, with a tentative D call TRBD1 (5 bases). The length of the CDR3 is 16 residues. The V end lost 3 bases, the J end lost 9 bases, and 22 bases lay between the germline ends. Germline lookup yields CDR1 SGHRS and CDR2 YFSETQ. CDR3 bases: TGCGCCAGCAGCTCATACCCGGACCCGGGGGTAAGGCCCCAGCATTTT. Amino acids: CASSSYPDPGVRPQHF.

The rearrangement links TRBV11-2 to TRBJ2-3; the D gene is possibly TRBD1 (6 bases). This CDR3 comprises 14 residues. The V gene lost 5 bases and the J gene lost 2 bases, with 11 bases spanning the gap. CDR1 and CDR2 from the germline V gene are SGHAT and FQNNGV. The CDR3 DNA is TGTGCCAGCAGCCGGGACAAACCCACAGATACGCAGTATTTT. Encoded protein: CASSRDKPTDTQYF.

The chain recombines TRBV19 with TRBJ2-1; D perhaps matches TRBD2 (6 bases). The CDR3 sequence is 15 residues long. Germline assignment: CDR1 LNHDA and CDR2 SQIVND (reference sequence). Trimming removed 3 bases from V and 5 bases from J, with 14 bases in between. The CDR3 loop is CASSIMGTGDNEQFF. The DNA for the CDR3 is TGTGCCAGTAGTATTATGGGGACGGGAGACAATGAGCAGTTCTTC.

CDR3 DNA sequence: TGCGCCAGCAGCTTCACAGGGGTGTTCGACTATGGCTACACCTTC. It codes for CASSFTGVFDYGYTF. The chain has TRBV5-1 and TRBJ1-2; 7 bases align to TRBD1. CDR3 size: 15 residues. Germline CDR1 and CDR2: SGHRS and YFSETQ. The V and J ends lost 2 bases and 3 bases, in that order; junction bases with no gene match: 7. Filled out from reference TRBV5-1 and TRBJ1-2, the complete variable domain reads KAGVTQTPRYLIKTRGQQVTLSCSPISGHRSVSWYQQTPGQGLQFLFEYFSETQRNKGNFPGRFSGRQFSNSRSEMNVSTLELGDSALYLCASSFTGVFDYGYTFGSGTRLTVV.

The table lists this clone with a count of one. Written as DNA, the CDR3 is TGTGCCAGCAGTTTACAGGGACTAGCGGGGGGACAGGCCCAGTACTTC. Amino acid sequence: CASSLQGLAGGQAQYF. This chain joins TRBV27 and TRBJ2-5; 15 bases map to TRBD2. Trimming at V came to 2 bases and at J to 9 bases, leaving 7 bases not matched to a gene. This CDR3 comprises 16 residues. Germline CDR1 reads MNHEY; CDR2 reads SMNVEV (reference sequence).

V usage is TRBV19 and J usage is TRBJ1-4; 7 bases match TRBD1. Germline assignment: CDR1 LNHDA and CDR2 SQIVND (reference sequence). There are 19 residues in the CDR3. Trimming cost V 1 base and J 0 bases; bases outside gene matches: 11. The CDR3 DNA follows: TGTGCCAGTAGTATAGCCCCGGGACAGATACATGCAACTAATGAAAAACTGTTTTTT. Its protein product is CASSIAPGQIHATNEKLFF.

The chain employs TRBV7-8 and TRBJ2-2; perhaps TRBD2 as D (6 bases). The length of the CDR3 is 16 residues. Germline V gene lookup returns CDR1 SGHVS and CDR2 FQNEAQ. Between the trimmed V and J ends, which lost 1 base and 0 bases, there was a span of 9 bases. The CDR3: CASSLGGRSNTGELFF. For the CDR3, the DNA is TGTGCCAGCAGCTTAGGGGGGAGGTCGAACACCGGGGAGCTGTTTTTT.

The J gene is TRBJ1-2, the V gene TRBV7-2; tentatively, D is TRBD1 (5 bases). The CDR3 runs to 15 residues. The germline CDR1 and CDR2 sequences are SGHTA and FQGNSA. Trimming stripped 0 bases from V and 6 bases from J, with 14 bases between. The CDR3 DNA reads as TGTGCCAGCAGCTTAGCGCTAAGTGGCAGGGATGGCTACACCTTC. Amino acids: CASSLALSGRDGYTF.

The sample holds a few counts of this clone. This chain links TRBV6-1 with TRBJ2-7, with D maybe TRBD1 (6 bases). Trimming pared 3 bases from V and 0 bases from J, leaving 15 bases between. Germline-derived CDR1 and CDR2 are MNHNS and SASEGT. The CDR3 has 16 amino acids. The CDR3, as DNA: TGTGCCAGCAGTGAGGGAACAGGGTTGGGCTCCTACGAGCAGTACTTC. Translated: CASSEGTGLGSYEQYF.

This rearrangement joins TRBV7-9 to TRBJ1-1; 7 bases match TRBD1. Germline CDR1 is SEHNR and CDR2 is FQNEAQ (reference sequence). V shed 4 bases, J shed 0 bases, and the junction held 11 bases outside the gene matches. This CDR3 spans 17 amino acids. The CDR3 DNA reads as TGTGCCAGCAGCTCCCTAGGGGGCGCGAGCCTGAACACTGAAGCTTTCTTT. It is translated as CASSSLGGASLNTEAFF.